These 16 T cell receptor beta chains were sequenced from one sample in a study of blood T cells in healthy people across ages. Alongside a J-beta primer mix, a sample-barcoded 5' primer served in a second PCR lasting about 7 to 11 cycles. TCRdb reprocessed the 5' RACE reads via MiXCR and lists one record per CDR3 protein. The data hold about 670,000 distinct CDR3 sequences, with over 40% observed a single time. The sequenced sample was blood. The receptors here all came from a man older than 75 in good health.

The chain carries TRBV24-1 and TRBJ2-2; tentative D call: TRBD2 (6 bases). Per the germline V gene, CDR1 is KGHDR and CDR2 is SFDVKD. This CDR3 is built from 18 residues. Trimming stripped 1 base from V and 5 bases from J, with 19 bases between. Written as DNA, the CDR3 is TGTGCCACCAGTGATTTCCCTATCGGGGGTTGGAAAACCGGGGAGCTGTTTTTT. Translating it yields CATSDFPIGGWKTGELFF.

This clonotype was seen at least ten times. V gene TRBV29-1 combines with J gene TRBJ2-6, with D unclear. The germline V gene encodes CDR1 SQVTM and CDR2 ANQGSEA. The CDR3 spans 13 residues. The V and J ends lost 6 bases and 0 bases respectively, with 6 bases between them. CDR3 sequence: CSVASSGANVLTF. For the CDR3, the DNA is TGCAGCGTGGCCAGCTCTGGGGCCAACGTCCTGACTTTC.

This sequence joins TRBV6-2 or TRBV6-3 and TRBJ1-2, with D perhaps matching TRBD1 (6 bases). Germline CDR1 is MNHEY and CDR2 is SVGEGT. V was shortened by 6 bases and J by 0 bases, with 11 bases between the two germline ends. The CDR3 consists of 14 residues. The CDR3 DNA reads TGTGCCAGCAGACCCGGACAGACTAACTATGGCTACACCTTC. This sequence encodes CASRPGQTNYGYTF.

The chain has TRBV29-1 and TRBJ2-3; 8 nucleotides align to TRBD1. The V gene's germline CDR1 is SQVTM and CDR2 ANQGSEA. The ends lost 8 bases at V and 1 base at J; junction bases unmatched: 8. The CDR3 loop spans 14 amino acids. The CDR3 protein is CSSSDRDRTDTQYF. DNA for the CDR3: TGCAGCTCTTCGGACAGGGATCGCACAGATACGCAGTATTTT.

This clonotype was seen a handful of times. The J gene is TRBJ2-3, the V gene TRBV21-1; TRBD1 is the table's D call, not checked against the DNA. TRBV21-1 is deemed a pseudogene. The CDR3 length is 18 residues. CDR3 in DNA: TGTGCCAGCAGCAAATCTGCGGGGCAGGGTGCCACCACAGATACGCAGTATTTT. Its protein product is CASSKSAGQGATTDTQYF.

The chain couples TRBV12-3 or TRBV12-4 to TRBJ2-3, with TRBD2 identical over 8 bases. This CDR3 spans 15 amino acids. V lost 5 bases to trimming and J lost 6 bases; unmatched junction nucleotides: 10. The CDR3, as DNA: TGTGCCAGCAGTCCCGAAGGAGCGGGGGCTGATACGCAGTATTTT. Its protein product is CASSPEGAGADTQYF.

The V and J genes are TRBV7-2 and TRBJ1-4, with D perhaps matching TRBD1 (6 bases). CDR1 is SGHTA and CDR2 is FQGNSA in the germline V gene. The CDR3 extends over 16 amino acids. V was trimmed by 6 bases and J by 0 bases, leaving 14 bases between them. CDR3 in DNA: TGTGCCAGCAGAGGACCGACAGGCGCAACTAATGAAAAACTGTTTTTT. Translating it yields CASRGPTGATNEKLFF.

The chain recombines TRBV4-2 with TRBJ2-3; TRBD2 is a possible D gene (6 bases). Trimming removed 3 bases from V and 2 bases from J, with 18 bases in between. The CDR3 is made up of 17 amino acids. Per the germline V gene, CDR1 is LGHNA and CDR2 is YNFKEQ. The CDR3 region is CASSQAGLATPTDTQYF. Written as DNA, the CDR3 is TGTGCCAGCAGCCAGGCGGGACTTGCCACCCCCACAGATACGCAGTATTTT.

The chain uses TRBV24-1 and TRBJ2-3; no clear D gene. Per germline, CDR1 KGHDR and CDR2 SFDVKD. The CDR3 loop spans 15 amino acids. The germline V and J ends were trimmed by 6 bases and 1 base, with 13 bases remaining between them. The CDR3 sequence is CATSLTGTGTDTQYF. The CDR3 DNA is TGTGCCACCAGTTTAACCGGCACAGGCACAGATACGCAGTATTTT.

The rearrangement links TRBV6-2 or TRBV6-3 to TRBJ2-7; D assignment may be TRBD1 or TRBD2 (6 bases each). This CDR3 comprises 15 residues. Between the trimmed V and J ends, which lost 5 bases and 7 bases, there was a span of 21 bases. Germline V gene sequence: CDR1 MNHEY, CDR2 SVGEGT. Written as DNA, the CDR3 is TGTGCCAGCAGTCGGCAAGCCCTCGGGGGCAATGAGCAGTACTTC. It specifies CASSRQALGGNEQYF.

The chain combines TRBV9 with TRBJ2-5; D may be TRBD1 (6 bases). The DNA end is a closer match to TRBJ2-7, so the J assignment may be wrong. Germline V gives CDR1 SGDLS, CDR2 YYNGEE. The CDR3 loop spans 14 amino acids. The CDR3 bases are TGTGCCAGCAGCGCAGGGACACCCCCTAACGAGCAGTACTTC. Encoded protein: CASSAGTPPNEQYF.

The V call is TRBV6-5, the J call TRBJ2-3; D is perhaps TRBD1 (5 bases). Trimming pared 10 bases from V and 6 bases from J, leaving 11 bases between. CDR1 MNHEY and CDR2 SVGAGI come from the germline V gene. The CDR3 covers 11 residues. CDR3 in amino acids: CANRIKDTQYF. The CDR3 bases are TGTGCCAACAGGATCAAGGATACGCAGTATTTT.

The rearrangement joins TRBV5-1 to TRBJ2-7, with 15 positions matching TRBD2. The CDR3 consists of 18 residues. CDR1 is SGHRS, CDR2 YFSETQ, per germline. V lost 0 bases, J lost 0 bases, and 4 bases stayed unmatched. The CDR3 sequence: CASSLVGTSGGSSYEQYF. The CDR3 bases are TGCGCCAGCAGCTTGGTCGGGACTAGCGGGGGGAGCTCCTACGAGCAGTACTTC. Looking up the rest from reference TRBV5-1 and TRBJ2-7 gives the full variable domain: KAGVTQTPRYLIKTRGQQVTLSCSPISGHRSVSWYQQTPGQGLQFLFEYFSETQRNKGNFPGRFSGRQFSNSRSEMNVSTLELGDSALYLCASSLVGTSGGSSYEQYFGPGTRLTVT.

This clonotype was counted many times. Here the CDR3 reads CASSLMAGSNTGELFF. DNA of the CDR3: TGTGCCAGCAGCTTAATGGCAGGGTCGAACACCGGGGAGCTGTTTTTT. The J gene is TRBJ2-2, the V gene TRBV7-2; weak D call: TRBD1 (5 bases). V was shortened by 2 bases and J by 0 bases, with 10 bases between the two germline ends. Germline CDR1 is SGHTA and CDR2 is FQGNSA. There are 16 residues in the CDR3.

V usage is TRBV10-3 and J usage is TRBJ1-5; D unresolved. The germline V gene encodes CDR1 ENHRY and CDR2 SYGVKD. CDR3 size: 15 residues. The V end lost 2 bases, the J end lost 3 bases, and 11 bases lay between the germline ends. CDR3 in DNA: TGTGCCATCAGTGAGAACCCTGGCGACAATCAGCCCCAGCATTTT. This encodes CAISENPGDNQPQHF.

A word on this clonotype: One end of the junction does not line up with germline, which may come from a read error. The chain carries TRBV15 and TRBJ2-1, with 8 bases identical to TRBD2. Germline values: CDR1 LNHNV, CDR2 YYDKDF (reference sequence). The CDR3 spans 16 residues. The CDR3 loop reads CATSRDGSGIYHEQFF. Written as DNA, the CDR3 is TGTGCCACCAGCAGAGATGGTAGCGGGATCTACCATGAGCAGTTCTTC.